Sequencing of this T cell receptor (beta chain) was carried out in a study of vaccination effects on CD4 cells after COVID-19. As regards this clone: Antigen unknown.

Cultured cells yielded isolated CD4+ T cells after 10 days. Two doses of BNT162b2 or mRNA-1273 vaccine were administered to participants. CDR1 is KGHSH and CDR2 is LQKENI in the germline V gene. V dropped 0 bases and J dropped 3 bases, with 6 bases sitting between them. CDR3 length equals 14 residues. Sequencing was performed with immunoSEQ multiplex PCR; in TCRdb, only in-frame clones are kept and a portion is missing. The sample has about 40,000 clones, about 63% seen once. The gene calls are TRBV18 and TRBJ2-1; D is ambiguous. Specimen: CD4+ T cells from PBMCs cultured without peptide, collected after COVID-19 vaccination. The sequence was collected from a human donor who received a COVID-19 vaccine. The CDR3 loop is CASSPPSGYNEQFF. CDR3 in DNA: TGTGCCAGCTCACCACCTTCAGGCTACAATGAGCAGTTCTTC.